This T cell receptor (beta chain) was recorded in a study of T cell changes during pregnancy in multiple sclerosis. CDR3 length equals 12 residues. Trimming removed 4 bases at V and 7 bases at J, with 9 bases between. Germline values: CDR1 SGHNT, CDR2 YYREEE (reference sequence). The protocol was immunoSEQ multiplex PCR, while the TCRdb copy is restricted to in-frame clones and leaves out a portion. The repertoire has about 68,000 clones, about 89% of them found once; the top ten carry 0.86%. The receptor comes from a female donor with multiple sclerosis, enrolled in a pregnancy study. The V and J genes are TRBV5-4 and TRBJ2-1, with D perhaps TRBD1 (6 bases). The sequenced sample was peripheral blood, obtained in the second trimester of pregnancy. CDR3 region: CASSVDRNEQFF. The CDR3 nucleotides read TGTGCCAGCAGCGTCGACAGGAATGAGCAGTTCTTC.